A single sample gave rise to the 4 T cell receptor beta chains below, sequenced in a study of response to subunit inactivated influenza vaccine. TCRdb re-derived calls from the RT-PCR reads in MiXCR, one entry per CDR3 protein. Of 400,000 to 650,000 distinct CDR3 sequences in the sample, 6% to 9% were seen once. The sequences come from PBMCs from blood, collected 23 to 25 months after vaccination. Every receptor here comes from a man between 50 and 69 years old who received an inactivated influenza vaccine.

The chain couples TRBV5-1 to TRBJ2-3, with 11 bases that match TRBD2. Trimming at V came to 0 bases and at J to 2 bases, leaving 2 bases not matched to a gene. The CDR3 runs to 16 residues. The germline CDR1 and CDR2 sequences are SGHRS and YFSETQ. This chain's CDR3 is CASSLEGLAVTDTQYF. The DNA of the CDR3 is TGCGCCAGCAGCTTGGAGGGACTAGCGGTCACAGATACGCAGTATTTT.

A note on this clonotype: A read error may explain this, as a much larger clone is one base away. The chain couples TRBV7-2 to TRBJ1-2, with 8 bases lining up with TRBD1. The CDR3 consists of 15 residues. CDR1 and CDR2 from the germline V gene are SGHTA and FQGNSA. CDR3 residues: CASSLVTGGSYSYTF. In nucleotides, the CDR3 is TGTGCCAGCAGCTTAGTAACAGGGGGAAGCTATAGCTACACCTTC.

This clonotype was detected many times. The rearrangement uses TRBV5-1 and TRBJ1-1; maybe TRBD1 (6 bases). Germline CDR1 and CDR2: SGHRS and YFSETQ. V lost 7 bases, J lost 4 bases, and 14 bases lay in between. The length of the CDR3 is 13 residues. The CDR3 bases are TGCGCCAGCGGATCAGGGGTGGGCACTGAAGCTTTCTTT. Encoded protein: CASGSGVGTEAFF.

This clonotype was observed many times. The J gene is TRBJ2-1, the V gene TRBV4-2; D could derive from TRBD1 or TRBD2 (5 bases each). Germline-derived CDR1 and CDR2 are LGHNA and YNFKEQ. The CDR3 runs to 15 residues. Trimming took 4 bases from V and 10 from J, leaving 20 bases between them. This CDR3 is CASSLTGTGSPEQFF. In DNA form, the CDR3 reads TGTGCCAGCAGCCTTACCGGGACCGGATCCCCGGAGCAGTTCTTC.